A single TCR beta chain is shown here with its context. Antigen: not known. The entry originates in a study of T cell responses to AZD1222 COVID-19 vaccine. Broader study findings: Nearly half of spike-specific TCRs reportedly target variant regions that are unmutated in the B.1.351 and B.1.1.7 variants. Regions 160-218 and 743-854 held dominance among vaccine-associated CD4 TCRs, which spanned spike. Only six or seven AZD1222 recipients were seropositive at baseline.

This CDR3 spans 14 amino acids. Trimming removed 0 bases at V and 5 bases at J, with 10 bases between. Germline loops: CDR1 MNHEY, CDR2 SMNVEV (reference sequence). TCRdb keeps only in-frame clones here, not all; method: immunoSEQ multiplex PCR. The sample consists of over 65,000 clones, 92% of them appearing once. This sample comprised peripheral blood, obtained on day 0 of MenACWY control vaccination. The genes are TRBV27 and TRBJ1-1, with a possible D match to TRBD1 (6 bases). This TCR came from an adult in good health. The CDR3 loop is CASSLSKGVTEAFF. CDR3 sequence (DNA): TGTGCCAGCAGTTTATCGAAGGGGGTAACTGAAGCTTTCTTT.